This TCR beta chain was profiled in a study of CD4 T cells in relation to SARS-CoV-2 and coronaviruses. Whole-study context: ViraFEST: roughly 9-day antigen culture of PBMCs, then TCR beta CDR3 sequencing.

As to this clone: Its antigen is as yet unknown.

The ends lost 3 bases at V and 6 bases at J; junction bases unmatched: 11. Germline CDR1 reads LNHDA; CDR2 reads SQIVND (reference sequence). The CDR3 runs 16 residues. Before the COVID-19 pandemic, during about 2011-2019, CD4+ T cells were taken from unexposed donors. CD4+ T cells were isolated from the cells after about ten days of culture. Cultures held more than 1.5 million PBMCs per well with roughly 10 IU/ml IL-2. Measured with immunoSEQ multiplex PCR; TCRdb has only the in-frame clones, and not every one. The profile shows about 26,000 clones, around 78% of them singletons. This receptor was obtained from a human donor in good health. V gene TRBV19 combines with J gene TRBJ2-7, with 10 bases identical to TRBD1. Sequencing used CD4+ T cells from PBMCs, cultured in vitro. The CDR3 region is CASSMEGQGFAGEQYF. Written as DNA, the CDR3 is TGTGCCAGTAGTATGGAGGGACAGGGGTTTGCTGGCGAGCAGTACTTC.